A selection of T cell receptor beta chains follows, all from one sample in a study of cytomegalovirus exposure and HLA in healthy donors. Profiled with immunoSEQ multiplex PCR; TCRdb holds only in-frame clones, not every one. The table lists some 110,000 clones, more than 60% of them singletons. Material for sequencing was PBMCs. Receptors were obtained from an older woman in good health and CMV-seropositive. The CDR3 runs from the conserved cysteine through the conserved F or W. The D gene is left open where the match is weak. Clone size appears in some rows only: once, few, many, or a class for an expanded clone.

>TRBJ1-1|TRBV6-5|once|TRBD1
TGTGCCAGCAGCCCTTCGACAGGGCGGGCAACTGAAGCTTTCTTT
CASSPSTGRATEAFF
>TRBJ1-2|TRBV19|few|TRBD1
TGTGCCAGTAGCAGAACAGGGGGAGGAAACACCTTC
CASSRTGGGNTF
>TRBJ2-3|TRBV5-5|-|-
TGTGCCAGCAGCTTCAGTTCTAGCACAGATACGCAGTATTTT
CASSFSSSTDTQYF
>TRBJ1-2|TRBV4-3|-|TRBD1
TGCGCCAGCAGCCAACAACCGACAGGGGCGTACTATGGCTACACCTTC
CASSQQPTGAYYGYTF
>TRBJ2-7|TRBV4-2|-|TRBD1
TGTGCCAGCAGCCAAGCTACCGGGACAGGTTCCTACGAGCAGTACTTC
CASSQATGTGSYEQYF
>TRBJ1-6|TRBV15|few|TRBD1
TGTGCCACCAGCAGAGAGAAGACAGGGCTCAGGACACCCCTCCACTTT
CATSREKTGLRTPLHF
>TRBJ2-7|TRBV6-6|many|TRBD2
TGTGCCAGCAGTGGTAAGACCGGGACTAGCGGCTACGAGCAGTACTTC
CASSGKTGTSGYEQYF
>TRBJ1-1|TRBV19|-|TRBD1
TGTGCCAGTATTCGGACAGGGGGAAAAACTGAAGCTTTCTTT
CASIRTGGKTEAFF
>TRBJ1-5|TRBV30|few|-
TGTGCCTGGAGTGGACAGGAGAATCAGCCCCAGCATTTT
CAWSGQENQPQHF
>TRBJ2-1|TRBV7-8|-|-
TGTGCCAGCAGCCTTCAGGGCCCCAGTGGGAGGCGGTTCTTC
CASSLQGPSGRRFF
>TRBJ1-5|TRBV5-6|-|TRBD1
TGTGCCAGCAGCTTGGGGACAGGGGACTCTCGTAATCAGCCCCAGCATTTT
CASSLGTGDSRNQPQHF
>TRBJ2-5|TRBV6-4|-|TRBD2
TGTGCCAGCAGCCCCGGGGCGGGAGGTGAGACCCAGTACTTC
CASSPGAGGETQYF
>TRBJ2-5|TRBV4-2|-|TRBD1
TGTGCCAGCAGCCAAGTTGGAGCAGGGGGCGGCGAGACCCAGTACTTC
CASSQVGAGGGETQYF